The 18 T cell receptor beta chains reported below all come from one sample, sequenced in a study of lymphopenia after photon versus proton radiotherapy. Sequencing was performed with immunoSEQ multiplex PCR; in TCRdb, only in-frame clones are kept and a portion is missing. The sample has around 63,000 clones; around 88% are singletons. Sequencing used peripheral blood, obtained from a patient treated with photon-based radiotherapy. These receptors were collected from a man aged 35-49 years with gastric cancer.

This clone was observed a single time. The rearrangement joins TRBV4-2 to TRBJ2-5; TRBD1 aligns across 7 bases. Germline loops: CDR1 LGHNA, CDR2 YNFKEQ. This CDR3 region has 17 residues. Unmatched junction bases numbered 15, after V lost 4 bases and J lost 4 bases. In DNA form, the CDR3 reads TGTGCCAGCAGCCCCTCCGGACAGGAGTGGATTGGAGAGACCCAGTACTTC. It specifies CASSPSGQEWIGETQYF.

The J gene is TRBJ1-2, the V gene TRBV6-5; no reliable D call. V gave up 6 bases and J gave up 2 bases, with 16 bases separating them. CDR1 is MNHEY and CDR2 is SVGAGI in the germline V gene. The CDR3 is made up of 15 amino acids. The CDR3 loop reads CASRRGRTGNYGYTF. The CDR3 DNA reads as TGTGCCAGCAGACGCGGAAGGACGGGGAACTATGGCTACACCTTC.

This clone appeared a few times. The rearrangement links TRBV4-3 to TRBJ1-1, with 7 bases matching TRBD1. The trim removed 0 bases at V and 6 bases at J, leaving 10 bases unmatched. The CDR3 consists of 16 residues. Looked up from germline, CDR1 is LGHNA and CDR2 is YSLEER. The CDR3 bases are TGCGCCAGCAGCCAAGATGTCCAGGGGGGGTACCCTGAAGCTTTCTTT. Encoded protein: CASSQDVQGGYPEAFF.

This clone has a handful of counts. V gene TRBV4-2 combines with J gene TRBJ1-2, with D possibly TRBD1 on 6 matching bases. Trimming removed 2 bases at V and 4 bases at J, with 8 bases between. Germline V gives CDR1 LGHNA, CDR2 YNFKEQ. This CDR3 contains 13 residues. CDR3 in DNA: TGTGCCAGCAGCCAATGGGGGGCCTATGGCTACACCTTC. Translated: CASSQWGAYGYTF.

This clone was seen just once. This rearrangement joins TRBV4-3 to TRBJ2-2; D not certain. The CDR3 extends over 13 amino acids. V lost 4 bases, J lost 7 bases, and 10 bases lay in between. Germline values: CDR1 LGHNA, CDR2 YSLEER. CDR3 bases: TGCGCCAGCAGCCTAGTAACCCACGGGGAGCTGTTTTTT. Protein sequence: CASSLVTHGELFF.

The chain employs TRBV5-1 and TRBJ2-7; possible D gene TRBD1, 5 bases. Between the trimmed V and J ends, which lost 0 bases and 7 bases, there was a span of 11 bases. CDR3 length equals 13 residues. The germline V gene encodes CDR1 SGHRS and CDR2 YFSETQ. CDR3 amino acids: CASSLATDSEQYF. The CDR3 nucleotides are TGCGCCAGCAGCTTGGCGACAGATTCGGAGCAGTACTTC.

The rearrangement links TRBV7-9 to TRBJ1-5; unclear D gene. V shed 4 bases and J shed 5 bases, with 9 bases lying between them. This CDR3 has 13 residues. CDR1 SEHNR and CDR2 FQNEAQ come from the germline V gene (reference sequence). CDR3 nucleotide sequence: TGTGCCAGCAGCTCAGCTCGGGATCAGCCCCAGCATTTT. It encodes CASSSARDQPQHF.

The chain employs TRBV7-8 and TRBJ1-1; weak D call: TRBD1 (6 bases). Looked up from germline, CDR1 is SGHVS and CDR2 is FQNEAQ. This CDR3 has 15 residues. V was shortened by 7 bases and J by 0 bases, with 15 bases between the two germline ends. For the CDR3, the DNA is TGTGCCAGCACCCGTGGGGACAAAATGAACACTGAAGCTTTCTTT. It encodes CASTRGDKMNTEAFF.

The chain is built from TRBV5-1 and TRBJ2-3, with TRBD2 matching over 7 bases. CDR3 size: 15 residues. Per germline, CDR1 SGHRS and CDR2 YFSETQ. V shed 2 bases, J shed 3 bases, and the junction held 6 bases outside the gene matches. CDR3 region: CASSFRGVGTDTQYF. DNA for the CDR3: TGCGCCAGCAGCTTCCGGGGGGTCGGGACAGATACGCAGTATTTT.

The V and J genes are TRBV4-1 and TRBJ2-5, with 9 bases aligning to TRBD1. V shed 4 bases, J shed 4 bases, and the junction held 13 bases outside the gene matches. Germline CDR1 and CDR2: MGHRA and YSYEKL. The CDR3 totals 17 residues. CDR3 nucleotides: TGCGCCAGCAGCCGCCCGGGACAGGGTGGGGGCGGAGAGACCCAGTACTTC. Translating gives CASSRPGQGGGGETQYF.

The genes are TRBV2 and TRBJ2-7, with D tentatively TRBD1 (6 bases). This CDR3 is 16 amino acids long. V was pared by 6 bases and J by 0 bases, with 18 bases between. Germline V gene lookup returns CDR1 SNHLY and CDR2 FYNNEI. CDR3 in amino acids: CASSHTQGIVSYEQYF. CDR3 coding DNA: TGTGCCAGCAGCCACACCCAGGGGATAGTCTCCTACGAGCAGTACTTC.

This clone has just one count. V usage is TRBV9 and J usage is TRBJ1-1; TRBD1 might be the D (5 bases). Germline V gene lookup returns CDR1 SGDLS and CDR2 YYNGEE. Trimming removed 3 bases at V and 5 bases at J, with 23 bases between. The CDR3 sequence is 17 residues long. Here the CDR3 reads CASSALPPGPQGTEAFF. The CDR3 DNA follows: TGTGCCAGCAGCGCCTTACCCCCGGGACCCCAAGGGACTGAAGCTTTCTTT.

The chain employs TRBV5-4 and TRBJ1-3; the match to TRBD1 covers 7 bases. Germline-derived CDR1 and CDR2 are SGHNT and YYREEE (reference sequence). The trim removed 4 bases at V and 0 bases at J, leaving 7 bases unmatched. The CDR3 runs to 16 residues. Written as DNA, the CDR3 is TGTGCCAGCAGCCTACAGGGGCCCCACTCTGGAAACACCATATATTTT. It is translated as CASSLQGPHSGNTIYF.

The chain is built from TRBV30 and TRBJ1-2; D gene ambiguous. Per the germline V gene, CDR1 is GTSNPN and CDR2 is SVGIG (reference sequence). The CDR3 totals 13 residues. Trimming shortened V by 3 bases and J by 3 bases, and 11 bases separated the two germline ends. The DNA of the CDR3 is TGTGCCTGGAGGGCCGGGGAGGACTATGGCTACACCTTC. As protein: CAWRAGEDYGYTF.

The CDR3: CASRSGGETQYF. In DNA form, the CDR3 reads TGTGCCAGCCGGAGCGGAGGGGAGACCCAGTACTTC. The V call is TRBV6-6, the J call TRBJ2-5, with D maybe TRBD2 (6 bases). The CDR3 extends over 12 amino acids. V lost 8 bases to trimming and J lost 5 bases, with 12 bases between them. Germline loops: CDR1 MNHNY, CDR2 SVGAGI (reference sequence).

The CDR3 here is CASSVRDGYGTQYF. Written as DNA, the CDR3 is TGTGCCAGTAGTGTCCGGGACGGTTATGGGACCCAGTACTTC. This chain joins TRBV19 and TRBJ2-5; D could derive from TRBD1 or TRBD2 (5 bases each). This CDR3 is built from 14 residues. CDR1 is LNHDA and CDR2 is SQIVND in the germline V gene (reference sequence). V lost 5 bases and J lost 7, with 17 bases in between.

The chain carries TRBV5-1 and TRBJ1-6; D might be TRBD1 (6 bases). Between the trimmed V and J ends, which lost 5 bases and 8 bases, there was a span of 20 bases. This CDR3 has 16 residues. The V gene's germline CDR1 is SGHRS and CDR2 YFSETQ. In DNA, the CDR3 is TGCGCCAGCAGACCTTCAACAGGGAATTCTGATTCACCCCTCCACTTT. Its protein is CASRPSTGNSDSPLHF. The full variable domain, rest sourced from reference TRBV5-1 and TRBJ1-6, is KAGVTQTPRYLIKTRGQQVTLSCSPISGHRSVSWYQQTPGQGLQFLFEYFSETQRNKGNFPGRFSGRQFSNSRSEMNVSTLELGDSALYLCASRPSTGNSDSPLHFGNGTRLTVT.

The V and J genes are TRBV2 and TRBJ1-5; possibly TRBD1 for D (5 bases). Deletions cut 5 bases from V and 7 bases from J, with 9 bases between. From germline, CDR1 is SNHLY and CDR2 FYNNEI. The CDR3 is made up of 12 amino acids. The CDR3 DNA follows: TGTGCCAGCAGTCGCCGGGACCAGCCCCAGCATTTT. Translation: CASSRRDQPQHF.